What follows are 10 T cell receptor beta chains derived from one specimen sequenced in a study of blood T cell repertoires in COVID-19. Here immunoSEQ multiplex PCR was the method, and the copy in TCRdb shows in-frame clones only, minus some. Here the sample spans some 170,000 clones, 82% being singletons. The sequenced sample was peripheral blood. All receptors come from a woman in her 70s with acute or convalescent COVID-19.

The genes are TRBV3-1 (or the pseudogene TRBV3-2) and TRBJ1-1; the D is unclear. CDR3 length: 15 residues. The germline V and J ends were trimmed by 3 bases and 0 bases, with 11 bases remaining between them. From germline, CDR1 is LGHDT and CDR2 YNNKEL (reference sequence). In DNA, the CDR3 is TGTGCCAGCAGCCACCTTTATGAGGTGAACACTGAAGCTTTCTTT. Translating it yields CASSHLYEVNTEAFF.

The chain links TRBV4-3 to TRBJ1-2; TRBD1 is a possible D gene (6 bases). With 1 base removed from V and 3 bases from J, the gap between germline ends came to 12 bases. CDR1 is LGHNA and CDR2 is YSLEER in the germline V gene. CDR3 length: 15 amino acids. CDR3: CASSQVTDRYYGYTF. In DNA form, the CDR3 reads TGCGCCAGCAGCCAAGTGACGGACAGATACTATGGCTACACCTTC.

This clone was seen a single time. A read error may account for a junction end that differs from germline. The chain combines TRBV28 with TRBJ2-1, with D possibly matching TRBD1 (6 bases). Germline V CDR1 and CDR2: MDHEN, SYDVKM. There are 11 residues in the CDR3. The CDR3, as DNA: TGTGCCAGCAGTGACAGGTTCCTCGGGGTCTTC. This translates into CASSDRFLGVF.

The chain is built from TRBV13 and TRBJ1-3; D is ambiguous. The germline CDR1 and CDR2 sequences are PRHDT and FYEKMQ (reference sequence). The V end lost 5 bases, the J end lost 0 bases, and 5 bases lay between the germline ends. The CDR3 totals 13 residues. CDR3: CASSANSGNTIYF. The CDR3 DNA sequence: TGTGCCAGCAGCGCGAACTCTGGAAACACCATATATTTT.

The rearrangement uses TRBV5-1 and TRBJ2-6; D perhaps matches TRBD1 (6 bases). The length of the CDR3 is 17 residues. CDR1 SGHRS and CDR2 YFSETQ come from the germline V gene. The ends were cut back, 4 bases at V and 1 base at J, with 15 bases in the middle. Written as DNA, the CDR3 is TGCGCCAGCAGCCCCGGAGGACAGAGGTCTGGGGCCAACGTCCTGACTTTC. Amino acids: CASSPGGQRSGANVLTF.

This clone appeared a few times. The chain has TRBV6-5 and TRBJ1-2; D is possibly TRBD1 (5 bases). This CDR3 spans 12 amino acids. The V gene's germline CDR1 is MNHEY and CDR2 SVGAGI. V was clipped by 6 bases and J by 2 bases, with 7 bases between them. The CDR3 is CASSRTNYGYTF. The CDR3 DNA sequence: TGTGCCAGCAGCCGGACAAACTATGGCTACACCTTC.

The chain joins TRBV7-9 to TRBJ1-2; 9 bases agree with TRBD1. The CDR3 length is 13 residues. V lost 1 base to trimming and J lost 12 bases; unmatched junction nucleotides: 6. Germline lookup yields CDR1 SEHNR and CDR2 FQNEAQ (reference sequence). The CDR3 spells CASSLDGDRADTF. As DNA, the CDR3 is TGTGCCAGCAGCTTAGATGGGGACAGGGCCGACACCTTC.

This chain joins TRBV7-2 and TRBJ1-1; D remains ambiguous. The V gene's germline CDR1 is SGHTA and CDR2 FQGNSA. V was pared by 5 bases and J by 5 bases, with 15 bases between. The CDR3 extends over 14 amino acids. CDR3: CASSNLGVGTEAFF. CDR3 coding DNA: TGTGCCAGCAGCAACCTCGGGGTCGGGACTGAAGCTTTCTTT.

Only a few counts were recorded for this clone. The V call is TRBV28, the J call TRBJ1-5; a possible D gene is TRBD1 (5 bases). The V end lost 1 base, the J end lost 3 bases, and 7 bases lay between the germline ends. The CDR3 covers 14 residues. Germline V gene data show CDR1 as MDHEN and CDR2 as SYDVKM. Here the CDR3 DNA reads TGTGCCAGCAGTTTATATGGGGCCAATCAGCCCCAGCATTTT. Translated: CASSLYGANQPQHF.

J is TRBJ1-2 and V is TRBV18, with a possible D match to TRBD1 (6 bases). The CDR3 spans 12 residues. Trimming pared 2 bases from V and 7 bases from J, leaving 8 bases between. Germline assignment: CDR1 KGHSH and CDR2 LQKENI. CDR3 nucleotides: TGTGCCAGCTCACCAACAGGGTTTGGCTACACCTTC. This gives the protein CASSPTGFGYTF.